The 15 T cell receptor beta chains below all came from one sample that was sequenced in a study of shared clonotypes between healthy human individuals. The data were produced by immunoSEQ multiplex PCR, yet TCRdb's version contains in-frame clones alone and is incomplete. Of 2.3 million or so clones in the sample, approximately 95% were seen once. Sequences were obtained from naive CD4+ T cells from PBMCs. Subset specified: CD45RA+ positively selected. Receptors were obtained from a man younger than 35 in good health. Some clones in this sample may be carry-over from other donors' samples.

The V gene is TRBV28, the J gene TRBJ2-3, with D hard to call. Looked up from germline, CDR1 is MDHEN and CDR2 is SYDVKM. Trimming removed 7 bases from V and 8 bases from J, with 13 bases in between. The CDR3 is 12 amino acids. The CDR3 protein is CASKELAATQYF. The DNA for the CDR3 is TGTGCCAGCAAGGAGCTGGCGGCTACGCAGTATTTT.

The genes are TRBV23-1 and TRBJ1-5; possible D gene TRBD1, 5 bases. TRBV23-1 is labeled an ORF, and its function is uncertain. Deletions cut 2 bases from V and 0 bases from J, with 14 bases between. This CDR3 spans 17 amino acids. Written as DNA, the CDR3 is TGCGCCAGCAGTCAACCCCGACAGCATCCTAGCAATCAGCCCCAGCATTTT. Protein sequence: CASSQPRQHPSNQPQHF.

Turning to this clone: This sample includes further DNA sequences coding for the same CDR3. The chain couples TRBV6-1 to TRBJ2-7; tentative D call: TRBD2 (5 bases). Looked up from germline, CDR1 is MNHNS and CDR2 is SASEGT. The V and J ends lost 2 bases and 2 bases respectively, with 10 bases between them. The CDR3 spans 14 residues. The CDR3 region is CASSERGLTYEQYF. As DNA, the CDR3 is TGTGCCAGCAGTGAACGGGGTCTTACCTACGAGCAGTACTTC.

The genes are TRBV11-3 and TRBJ2-4; D is ambiguous. Trimming stripped 1 base from V and 5 bases from J, with 6 bases between. CDR3 size: 13 residues. Germline CDR1 SGHNT, CDR2 YENEEA. CDR3 amino acids: CASSLGGQNIQYF. Here the CDR3 DNA reads TGTGCCAGCAGCTTAGGTGGACAAAACATTCAGTACTTC.

The chain joins TRBV11-3 to TRBJ2-6, with TRBD2 identical over 7 bases. The CDR3 is made up of 17 amino acids. V was clipped by 1 base and J by 1 base; unmatched bases: 4. Germline CDR1 reads SGHNT; CDR2 reads YENEEA. CDR3 nucleotide sequence: TGTGCCAGCAGCTTAGGAACTAGCGCGTCTGGGGCCAACGTCCTGACTTTC. Protein product: CASSLGTSASGANVLTF.

The CDR3 reads CASSTRIGNTEAFF. The CDR3 DNA reads TGTGCCAGCTCCACAAGGATAGGGAACACTGAAGCTTTCTTT. The V and J genes are TRBV7-2 and TRBJ1-1; no firm D call. CDR1 SGHTA and CDR2 FQGNSA come from the germline V gene. Trimming shortened V by 8 bases and J by 1 base, and 14 bases separated the two germline ends. This CDR3 is built from 14 residues.

J is TRBJ2-1 and V is TRBV7-2, with D hard to call. V lost 6 bases to trimming and J lost 5 bases, with 23 bases between them. The CDR3 is made up of 17 amino acids. CDR1 and CDR2 from the germline V gene are SGHTA and FQGNSA. The CDR3 region is CASSPLRVSLPDNEQFF. The CDR3 nucleotides read TGTGCCAGCAGTCCCCTAAGGGTGTCCCTTCCCGACAATGAGCAGTTCTTC.

The chain employs TRBV5-8 and TRBJ1-1; D is possibly TRBD1 (5 bases). The length of the CDR3 is 14 residues. V was cut by 5 bases and J by 2 bases, with 13 bases left in between. CDR1 is SGHTS, CDR2 YDEGEE, per germline. CDR3 residues: CASRPAGGNTEAFF. The CDR3 nucleotides are TGTGCCAGCAGACCGGCGGGGGGTAACACTGAAGCTTTCTTT.

The chain links TRBV16 to TRBJ2-4; 7 bases align to TRBD1. Trimming removed 4 bases from V and 7 bases from J; junction bases left unmatched: 13. Germline-derived CDR1 and CDR2 are KGHSY and FQNENV. CDR3 length: 16 residues. CDR3: CASSPQIRQGRNIQYF. As DNA, the CDR3 is TGTGCCAGCAGCCCCCAAATCCGACAGGGTCGGAACATTCAGTACTTC.

The V gene is TRBV5-1, the J gene TRBJ2-3; possible D gene TRBD2, 6 bases. V was trimmed by 6 bases and J by 4 bases, leaving 24 bases between them. CDR1 is SGHRS and CDR2 is YFSETQ in the germline V gene. The CDR3 is 17 amino acids. CDR3 DNA sequence: TGCGCCAGCACTAACCCCCCCGACGCGGGACCTTCAGATACGCAGTATTTT. Protein product: CASTNPPDAGPSDTQYF.

The rearrangement uses TRBV30 and TRBJ2-1; D may correspond to TRBD1 or TRBD2 (5 bases each). CDR3 size: 11 residues. V lost 4 bases to trimming and J lost 10 bases, with 11 bases between them. Germline V CDR1 and CDR2: GTSNPN, SVGIG (reference sequence). The CDR3 DNA follows: TGTGCCTGGACCGGGGCGAGGGAGCAGTTCTTC. This encodes CAWTGAREQFF.

The rearrangement links TRBV18 to TRBJ2-1; TRBD1 matches at 10 bases. The CDR3 is 16 residues long. Germline trimming cut 3 bases from V and 2 bases from J; bases unmatched to any gene: 4. Germline loops: CDR1 KGHSH, CDR2 LQKENI. The CDR3 DNA follows: TGTGCCAGCTCACCTACCGGGACAGGGGCCTACAATGAGCAGTTCTTC. It codes for CASSPTGTGAYNEQFF.

The chain employs TRBV7-2 and TRBJ2-7; 12 positions agree with TRBD2. This CDR3 contains 18 residues. Germline V gene lookup returns CDR1 SGHTA and CDR2 FQGNSA. With V trimmed by 0 bases and J by 0 bases, 6 bases remained unmatched. The CDR3 region has the DNA TGTGCCAGCAGCTTAGCCCCGCTAGCGGGAGGGTTCTCCTACGAGCAGTACTTC. Amino acid sequence: CASSLAPLAGGFSYEQYF.

The chain is built from TRBV5-8 and TRBJ2-1; D may be TRBD1 or TRBD2 (5 bases each). Trimming stripped 0 bases from V and 3 bases from J, with 7 bases between. The CDR3 length is 14 residues. CDR1 SGHTS and CDR2 YDEGEE come from the germline V gene. The CDR3, as DNA: TGTGCCAGCAGCTTGGGGGACGTCTACAATGAGCAGTTCTTC. This gives the protein CASSLGDVYNEQFF.

The chain combines TRBV21-1 with TRBJ1-2; the D segment call TRBD1 is taken from the table without a DNA check. TRBV21-1 is flagged as a pseudogene. The CDR3 has 14 residues. As DNA, the CDR3 is TGTGCCAGCAGCAAAGACGATCCAGGGGAAGGCTACACCTTC. Amino acid sequence: CASSKDDPGEGYTF.